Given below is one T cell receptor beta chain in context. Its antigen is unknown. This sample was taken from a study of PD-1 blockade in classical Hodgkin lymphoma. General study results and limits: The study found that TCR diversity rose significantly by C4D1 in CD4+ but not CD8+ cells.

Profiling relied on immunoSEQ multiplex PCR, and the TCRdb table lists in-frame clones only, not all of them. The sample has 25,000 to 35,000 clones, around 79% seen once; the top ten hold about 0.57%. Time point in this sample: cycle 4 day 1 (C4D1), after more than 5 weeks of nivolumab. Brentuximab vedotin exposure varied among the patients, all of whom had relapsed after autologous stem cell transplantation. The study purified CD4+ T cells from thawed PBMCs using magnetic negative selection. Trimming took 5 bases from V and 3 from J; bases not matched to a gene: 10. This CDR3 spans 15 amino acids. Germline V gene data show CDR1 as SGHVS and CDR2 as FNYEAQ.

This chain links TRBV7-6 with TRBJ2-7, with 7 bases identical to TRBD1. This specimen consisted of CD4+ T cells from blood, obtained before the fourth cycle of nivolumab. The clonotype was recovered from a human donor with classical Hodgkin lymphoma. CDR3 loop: CASSPTGRTGYEQYF. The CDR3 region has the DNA TGTGCCAGCAGCCCCACGGGGCGGACAGGCTACGAGCAGTACTTC.